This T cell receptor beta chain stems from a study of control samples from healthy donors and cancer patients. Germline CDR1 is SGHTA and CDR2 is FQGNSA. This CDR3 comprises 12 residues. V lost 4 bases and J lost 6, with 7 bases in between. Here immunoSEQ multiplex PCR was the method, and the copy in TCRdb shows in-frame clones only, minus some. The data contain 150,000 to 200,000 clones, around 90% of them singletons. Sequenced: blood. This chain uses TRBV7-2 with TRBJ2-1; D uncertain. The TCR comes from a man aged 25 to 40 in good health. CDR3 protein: CASSWLSNEQFF. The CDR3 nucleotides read TGTGCCAGCAGCTGGTTATCCAATGAGCAGTTCTTC.